A single sample gave rise to the 30 T cell receptor beta chains below, sequenced in a study of cytomegalovirus exposure and HLA in healthy donors. PCR employed 60 Vbeta and 13 Jbeta primers. TCRdb's copy holds only in-frame clones and misses some; the assay was immunoSEQ multiplex PCR. The sample has 150,000 to 200,000 clones; approximately 80% are singletons. The sequenced sample was PBMCs. All receptors come from a woman aged 45-65 years in good health and CMV-seronegative.

The chain couples TRBV6-5 to TRBJ2-7, with TRBD1 matching over 10 bases. The junction had 10 bases not matched to a gene; V was cut back by 7 bases and J by 7 bases. CDR1 is MNHEY and CDR2 is SVGAGI in the germline V gene. The CDR3 length is 14 residues. CDR3 amino acids: CASNDRGPTREQYF. The CDR3 DNA reads as TGTGCCAGCAACGACAGGGGGCCCACTAGGGAGCAGTACTTC.

The gene calls are TRBV4-3 and TRBJ1-1; a weak D match, TRBD1 (6 bases). CDR3 length: 16 amino acids. Trimming took 0 bases from V and 0 from J, leaving 11 bases between them. Germline assignment: CDR1 LGHNA and CDR2 YSLEER. CDR3 DNA: TGCGCCAGCAGCCAAGACCCTGACAGGATGAACACTGAAGCTTTCTTT. Residues: CASSQDPDRMNTEAFF.

The chain links TRBV6-5 to TRBJ1-1, with D perhaps matching TRBD1 (6 bases). This CDR3 has 15 residues. The germline V gene encodes CDR1 MNHEY and CDR2 SVGAGI. V was shortened by 2 bases and J by 4 bases, with 14 bases between the two germline ends. In DNA form, the CDR3 reads TGTGCCAGCAGTTACAAGCAGGGGTGGACCACTGAAGCTTTCTTT. Its protein is CASSYKQGWTTEAFF.

This clone was observed a single time. The rearrangement joins TRBV7-9 to TRBJ1-3; D unclear. The CDR3 totals 15 residues. The germline V gene encodes CDR1 SEHNR and CDR2 FQNEAQ (reference sequence). Trimming took 6 bases from V and 0 from J, leaving 12 bases between them. The chain's CDR3 is CASRRGSGSGNTIYF. CDR3 in DNA: TGTGCCAGCAGAAGAGGGTCGGGCTCTGGAAACACCATATATTTT.

The chain carries TRBV6-1 and TRBJ2-5; D possibly corresponds to TRBD2 (6 bases). Deletions cut 4 bases from V and 2 bases from J, with 17 bases between. From germline, CDR1 is MNHNS and CDR2 SASEGT. This CDR3 comprises 16 residues. CDR3 in amino acids: CASSGLRTNPQETQYF. As DNA, the CDR3 is TGTGCCAGCAGTGGACTCCGGACTAACCCACAAGAGACCCAGTACTTC.

The chain joins TRBV19 to TRBJ1-5, with TRBD1 as a possible D gene (6 bases). V was trimmed by 2 bases and J by 0 bases, leaving 11 bases between them. The CDR3 spans 16 residues. Germline V gene data show CDR1 as LNHDA and CDR2 as SQIVND (reference sequence). Here the CDR3 reads CASSIRGGYSNQPQHF. As DNA, the CDR3 is TGTGCCAGTAGTATAAGGGGGGGCTATAGCAATCAGCCCCAGCATTTT.

The rearrangement links TRBV7-8 to TRBJ1-1; 7 nucleotides line up with TRBD1. Trimming cost V 7 bases and J 0 bases; bases outside gene matches: 14. CDR3 size: 17 residues. Germline lookup yields CDR1 SGHVS and CDR2 FQNEAQ. CDR3 residues: CASTLKPGQTMNTEAFF. The CDR3 nucleotides are TGTGCCAGCACCCTAAAACCGGGACAGACTATGAACACTGAAGCTTTCTTT.

The chain has TRBV21-1 and TRBJ2-7; TRBD2 is the table's D call and was not checked against the DNA. TRBV21-1 is classified as a pseudogene. The CDR3 runs to 20 residues. This CDR3 is CASSKARLAGSANPYYEQYF. The CDR3 bases are TGTGCCAGCAGCAAAGCAAGACTAGCGGGAAGCGCCAACCCTTACTACGAGCAGTACTTC.

This clone was seen only once. The chain carries TRBV28 and TRBJ2-2; TRBD1 matches 7 bases. V was clipped by 4 bases and J by 4 bases; unmatched bases: 3. Germline V gene lookup returns CDR1 MDHEN and CDR2 SYDVKM. The CDR3 runs 14 residues. The CDR3 DNA sequence: TGTGCCAGCAGTTGGGCAGGGGGCACCGGGGAGCTGTTTTTT. Its protein product is CASSWAGGTGELFF.

This clone was counted once. The genes are TRBV5-1 and TRBJ2-3, with D maybe TRBD2 (6 bases). CDR3 length: 16 residues. The V gene lost 1 base and the J gene lost 4 bases, with 16 bases spanning the gap. CDR1 SGHRS and CDR2 YFSETQ come from the germline V gene. CDR3 nucleotide sequence: TGCGCCAGCAGCTTGCAGGCGGGGAATATCGCAGATACGCAGTATTTT. It specifies CASSLQAGNIADTQYF.

This chain connects TRBV30 to TRBJ1-6; TRBD1 matches at 9 bases. The CDR3 sequence is 13 residues long. Germline V gives CDR1 GTSNPN, CDR2 SVGIG (reference sequence). J gave up 8 bases and V 4 bases, and 3 bases lay outside the gene matches. The CDR3 region has the DNA TGTGCCTGGACCGGACAGGGGTATTCACCCCTCCACTTT. Its translation is CAWTGQGYSPLHF.

The chain is built from TRBV10-3 and TRBJ2-3; tentative D call: TRBD2 (5 bases). Germline CDR1 and CDR2: ENHRY and SYGVKD. The CDR3 sequence is 17 residues long. V lost 3 bases and J 0 bases, leaving 16 bases between the germline ends. CDR3 region: CAISDTLGLISTDTQYF. The CDR3 DNA follows: TGTGCCATCAGTGACACACTAGGCCTAATAAGCACAGATACGCAGTATTTT.

The chain's CDR3 is CASSVEAQGVAGNTIYF. Written as DNA, the CDR3 is TGTGCCAGCAGCGTAGAGGCACAGGGGGTAGCTGGAAACACCATATATTTT. V gene TRBV9 combines with J gene TRBJ1-3, with 8 bases matching TRBD1. The V gene end was trimmed by 0 bases and the J gene end by 2 bases; junction bases not matched to a gene: 7. This CDR3 has 17 residues. From germline, CDR1 is SGDLS and CDR2 YYNGEE.

The chain has TRBV19 and TRBJ1-1; TRBD1 agrees at 7 bases. Germline CDR1 and CDR2: LNHDA and SQIVND (reference sequence). This CDR3 is built from 14 residues. Germline trimming cut 4 bases from V and 5 bases from J; bases unmatched to any gene: 7. CDR3 DNA: TGTGCCAGTAGTAAAGGAGGGGGCAGAACTGAAGCTTTCTTT. Translated, it gives CASSKGGGRTEAFF.

This rearrangement joins TRBV28 to TRBJ2-7, with D uncertain. This CDR3 comprises 11 residues. V was shortened by 2 bases and J by 5 bases, with 4 bases between the two germline ends. The V gene's germline CDR1 is MDHEN and CDR2 SYDVKM. CDR3 sequence: CASSLVNEQYF. The CDR3 DNA reads as TGTGCCAGCAGTTTAGTAAACGAGCAGTACTTC.

The DNA of the CDR3 is TGTGCCAGCAGCCTTCGGACAGCTTACAATCAGCCCCAGCATTTT. Encoded protein: CASSLRTAYNQPQHF. The J gene is TRBJ1-5, the V gene TRBV28, with TRBD1 as a possible D gene (6 bases). Germline V gene lookup returns CDR1 MDHEN and CDR2 SYDVKM. The CDR3 extends over 15 amino acids. The V end lost 6 bases, the J end lost 3 bases, and 15 bases lay between the germline ends.

Only a few counts were recorded for this clone. The chain combines TRBV5-1 with TRBJ2-5, with D maybe TRBD2 (6 bases). Germline CDR1 is SGHRS and CDR2 is YFSETQ. Trimming took off 4 bases at V and 2 bases at J, with 15 bases between the two ends. The CDR3 totals 15 residues. This CDR3 is CASSLTGVPQETQYF. The CDR3 nucleotides are TGCGCCAGCAGCCTGACGGGAGTGCCGCAAGAGACCCAGTACTTC.

This clone was seen only once. The chain uses TRBV7-8 and TRBJ2-7; 8 bases are shared with TRBD2. Germline CDR1 and CDR2: SGHVS and FQNEAQ. The CDR3 covers 14 residues. V shed 5 bases and J 4 bases; nucleotides not matched to a gene: 7. The CDR3 here is CASSVSGAGYEQYF. CDR3 coding DNA: TGTGCCAGCAGCGTTAGCGGGGCCGGGTACGAGCAGTACTTC. Drawing the rest from reference TRBV7-8 and TRBJ2-7, the complete variable domain is GAGVSQSPRYKVAKRGQDVALRCDPISGHVSLFWYQQALGQGPEFLTYFQNEAQLDKSGLPSDRFFAERPEGSVSTLKIQRTQQEDSAVYLCASSVSGAGYEQYFGPGTRLTVT.

V gene TRBV10-1 combines with J gene TRBJ2-1; 8 positions agree with TRBD2. The V and J ends lost 6 bases and 5 bases, in that order; junction bases with no gene match: 15. This CDR3 has 17 residues. CDR1 WNHNN and CDR2 SYGVQD come from the germline V gene (reference sequence). The CDR3 is CASSAGAGGFKDNEQFF. The DNA of the CDR3 is TGCGCCAGCAGCGCCGGGGCGGGGGGCTTTAAAGACAATGAGCAGTTCTTC.

This chain connects TRBV7-3 to TRBJ1-1; no definite D call. CDR3 size: 13 residues. Trimming removed 4 bases from V and 0 bases from J, with 6 bases in between. Germline assignment: CDR1 SGHTA and CDR2 FQGTGA. CDR3 loop: CASSSGVNTEAFF. The CDR3, as DNA: TGTGCCAGCAGCTCCGGTGTGAACACTGAAGCTTTCTTT.

This clone was seen more than once but under ten times. V is TRBV18 and J is TRBJ1-2, with 7 nucleotides matching TRBD1. The V and J ends lost 5 bases and 4 bases, in that order; junction bases with no gene match: 7. Germline CDR1 and CDR2: KGHSH and LQKENI. The CDR3 length is 14 residues. CDR3 in amino acids: CASSENRGTYGYTF. DNA of the CDR3: TGTGCCAGCTCAGAAAACAGGGGAACCTATGGCTACACCTTC.

CDR3 nucleotides: TGCGCCAGCAGCAGACAGGGCTCCTACAATGAGCAGTTCTTC. This gives the protein CASSRQGSYNEQFF. The J gene is TRBJ2-1, the V gene TRBV5-1; 7 nucleotides line up with TRBD1. Germline V CDR1 and CDR2: SGHRS, YFSETQ. Trimming removed 4 bases from V and 0 bases from J; junction bases left unmatched: 1. This CDR3 is built from 14 residues.

The chain employs TRBV28 and TRBJ1-1, with D possibly being TRBD1 (5 bases). Trimming removed 5 bases from V and 5 bases from J, with 15 bases in between. CDR3 size: 14 residues. Germline assignment: CDR1 MDHEN and CDR2 SYDVKM. CDR3 region: CASSPRGGETEAFF. For the CDR3, the DNA is TGTGCCAGCAGTCCCCGCGGGGGGGAAACTGAAGCTTTCTTT.

V is TRBV6-1 and J is TRBJ2-6; tentatively, D is TRBD2 (6 bases). V was trimmed by 6 bases and J by 4 bases, leaving 10 bases between them. The germline gives CDR1 MNHNS, CDR2 SASEGT. The CDR3 has 14 amino acids. CDR3 bases: TGTGCCAGCAGGCCGGCGGGAGGGGCCAACGTCCTGACTTTC. This encodes CASRPAGGANVLTF.

The chain has TRBV4-1 and TRBJ2-3; D remains ambiguous. From germline, CDR1 is MGHRA and CDR2 YSYEKL. CDR3 length: 14 amino acids. The V and J ends lost 2 bases and 2 bases respectively, with 8 bases between them. The CDR3 sequence is CASSQSEFTDTQYF. In DNA, the CDR3 is TGCGCCAGCAGCCAATCGGAGTTCACAGATACGCAGTATTTT.

V gene TRBV7-2 combines with J gene TRBJ2-5; D call uncertain. V shed 1 base and J shed 4 bases, with 7 bases lying between them. The CDR3 covers 13 residues. Germline CDR1 SGHTA, CDR2 FQGNSA. The CDR3 protein is CASSLGYGETQYF. CDR3 coding DNA: TGTGCCAGCAGCTTAGGCTATGGAGAGACCCAGTACTTC.

As DNA, the CDR3 is TGCGCCAGCAGCTGGGGGCAGCTGTCTGAAGCTTTCTTT. It encodes CASSWGQLSEAFF. The J gene is TRBJ1-1, the V gene TRBV5-1, with D tentatively TRBD1 (6 bases). Trimming pared 3 bases from V and 6 bases from J, leaving 12 bases between. The CDR3 totals 13 residues. The V gene's germline CDR1 is SGHRS and CDR2 YFSETQ.

The V gene is TRBV5-1, the J gene TRBJ2-7; the match to TRBD2 covers 11 bases. Looked up from germline, CDR1 is SGHRS and CDR2 is YFSETQ. V was clipped by 6 bases and J by 1 base; unmatched bases: 3. This CDR3 comprises 14 residues. The CDR3 loop reads CASKTSGGSYEQYF. The DNA of the CDR3 is TGCGCCAGCAAAACTAGCGGGGGATCCTACGAGCAGTACTTC. Looking up the rest from reference TRBV5-1 and TRBJ2-7 gives the full variable domain: KAGVTQTPRYLIKTRGQQVTLSCSPISGHRSVSWYQQTPGQGLQFLFEYFSETQRNKGNFPGRFSGRQFSNSRSEMNVSTLELGDSALYLCASKTSGGSYEQYFGPGTRLTVT.

This chain joins TRBV7-2 and TRBJ2-1; 10 nucleotides align to TRBD2. CDR1 and CDR2 (germline): SGHTA, FQGNSA. This CDR3 is 16 amino acids long. Unmatched junction bases numbered 9, after V lost 1 base and J lost 9 bases. This CDR3 reads CASSLGRSGRAGEQFF. In DNA form, the CDR3 reads TGTGCCAGCAGCTTAGGGCGGAGCGGGAGGGCCGGTGAGCAGTTCTTC.

The chain links TRBV15 to TRBJ2-1; weak D call: TRBD1 (6 bases). From germline, CDR1 is LNHNV and CDR2 YYDKDF (reference sequence). Between the trimmed V and J ends, which lost 0 bases and 4 bases, there was a span of 22 bases. The CDR3 contains 19 residues. Here the CDR3 DNA reads TGTGCCACCAGCAGAGATCTCCCCTTAAGGGGGTGGGATTACAATGAGCAGTTCTTC. This gives the protein CATSRDLPLRGWDYNEQFF.